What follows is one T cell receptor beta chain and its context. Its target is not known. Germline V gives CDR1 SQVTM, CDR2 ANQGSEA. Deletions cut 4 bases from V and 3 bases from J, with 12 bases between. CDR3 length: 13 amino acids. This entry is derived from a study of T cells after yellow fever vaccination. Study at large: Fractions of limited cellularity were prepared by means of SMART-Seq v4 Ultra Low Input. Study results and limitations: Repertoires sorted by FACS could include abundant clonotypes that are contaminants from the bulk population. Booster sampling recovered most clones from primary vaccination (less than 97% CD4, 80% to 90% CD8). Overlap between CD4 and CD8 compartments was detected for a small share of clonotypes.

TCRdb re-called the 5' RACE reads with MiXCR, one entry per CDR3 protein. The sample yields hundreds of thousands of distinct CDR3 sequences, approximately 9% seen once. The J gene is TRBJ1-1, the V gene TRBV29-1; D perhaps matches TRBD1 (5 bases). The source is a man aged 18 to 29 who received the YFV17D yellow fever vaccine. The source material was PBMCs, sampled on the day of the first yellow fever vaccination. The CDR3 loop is CSVVDGGYTEAFF. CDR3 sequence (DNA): TGCAGCGTTGTGGACGGGGGGTACACTGAAGCTTTCTTT.